This TCR beta chain was sequenced in a study of blood T cell repertoires in COVID-19. Across the study: Whether acute or convalescent, the COVID-19 samples came from the United States, Italy and Spain.

Trimming removed 6 bases from V and 3 bases from J, with 12 bases in between. Per the germline V gene, CDR1 is MNHEY and CDR2 is SMNVEV (reference sequence). The CDR3 is made up of 13 amino acids. Original processing methods: Estimates of nucleated cell counts were drawn from the amplification of reference gene primers. The table came from immunoSEQ multiplex PCR; TCRdb's copy has only in-frame clones and leaves some out. V and J calls and clone size are those listed in that table; D and trimming were worked out from the DNA. The sample holds 200,000 to 250,000 clones, approximately 86% seen once. The sample was peripheral blood. The gene calls are TRBV27 and TRBJ2-7; possible D gene TRBD1, 6 bases. This TCR was recovered from a woman aged 55-70 years who had recovered from COVID-19. Written as DNA, the CDR3 is TGTGCCAGCAGAAGAGACAGGAACTACGAGCAGTACTTC. Translating gives CASRRDRNYEQYF.